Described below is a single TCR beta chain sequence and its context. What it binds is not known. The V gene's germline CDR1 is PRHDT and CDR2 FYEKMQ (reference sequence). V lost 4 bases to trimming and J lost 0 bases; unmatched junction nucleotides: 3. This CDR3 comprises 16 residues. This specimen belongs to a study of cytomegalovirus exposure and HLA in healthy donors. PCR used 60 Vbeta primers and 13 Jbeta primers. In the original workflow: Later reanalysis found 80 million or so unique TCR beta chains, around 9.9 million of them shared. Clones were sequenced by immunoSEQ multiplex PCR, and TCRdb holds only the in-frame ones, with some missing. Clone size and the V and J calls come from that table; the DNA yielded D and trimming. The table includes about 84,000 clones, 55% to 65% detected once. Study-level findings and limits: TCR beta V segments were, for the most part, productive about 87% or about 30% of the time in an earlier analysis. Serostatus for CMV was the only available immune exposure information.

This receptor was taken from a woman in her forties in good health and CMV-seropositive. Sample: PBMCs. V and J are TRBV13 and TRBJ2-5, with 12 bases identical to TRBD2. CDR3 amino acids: CASSWTSGDHQETQYF. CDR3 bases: TGTGCCAGCAGCTGGACTAGCGGGGACCACCAAGAGACCCAGTACTTC.